This T cell receptor beta chain emerged from a study of shared clonotypes between healthy human individuals. Study observations and caveats: Several donors held around 5% of naive CD4 clonotypes in common.

Concerning this clone: Antigen unknown. Sequence at one end of the junction differs from germline and may be a read error.

The CDR3 consists of 14 residues. The germline gives CDR1 SNHLY, CDR2 FYNNEI. TCRdb keeps only in-frame clones here, not all; method: immunoSEQ multiplex PCR. The table has about 1.5 million clones, 95% to 97% seen once. The TCR sequence derives from a man aged 25 to 40 in good health. The chain recombines TRBV2 with TRBJ1-2, with D unresolved. Sequencing was done on a sample of naive CD4+ T cells sorted from blood. Subset of the sample: CD45RA+ positively selected. The CDR3 sequence: CASSALSAGPGRRF. The DNA for the CDR3 is TGTGCCAGCAGTGCTCTGTCGGCAGGCCCTGGCCGCCGCTTC.